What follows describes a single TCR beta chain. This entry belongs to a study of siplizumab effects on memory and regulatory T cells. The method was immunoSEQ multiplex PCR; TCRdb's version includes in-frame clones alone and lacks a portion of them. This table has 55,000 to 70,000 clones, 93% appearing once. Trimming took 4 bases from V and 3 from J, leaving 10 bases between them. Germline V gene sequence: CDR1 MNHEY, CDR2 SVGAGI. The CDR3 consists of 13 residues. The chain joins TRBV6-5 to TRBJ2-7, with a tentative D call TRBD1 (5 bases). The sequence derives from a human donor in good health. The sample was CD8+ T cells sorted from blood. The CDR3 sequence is CASSWGGDYEQYF. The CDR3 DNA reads TGTGCCAGCAGTTGGGGCGGAGACTACGAGCAGTACTTC.